This TCR beta chain was identified in a study of cytomegalovirus exposure and HLA in healthy donors. Primers included in the PCR were 60 Vbeta and 13 Jbeta primers. TCRdb's table, derived via immunoSEQ multiplex PCR, lists solely in-frame clones and lacks some. The repertoire has about 110,000 clones, 75% of them found once; the top ten carry more than 2%. With respect to this clone: Its antigen is still unknown.

The V gene's germline CDR1 is SEHNR and CDR2 FQNEAQ (reference sequence). The CDR3 has 12 amino acids. V lost 5 bases and J lost 5, with 9 bases in between. General observations from the study: A prior analysis recorded that most TCR beta V segments were productive about 87% or about 30% of the time. Roughly uniform depth of sequencing across donors was assumed in presence/absence analyses. Exclusion applied to some V segments, including TRBV6-2 and TRBV6-3, as they were indistinguishable.

This TCR was recovered from a man in his forties or fifties in good health and CMV-seronegative. J is TRBJ1-2 and V is TRBV7-9, with TRBD1 as a possible D gene (6 bases). Input material: PBMCs. CDR3 protein: CASSQQGYGYTF. The DNA for the CDR3 is TGTGCCAGCAGCCAACAGGGTTATGGCTACACCTTC.